What follows are 6 T cell receptor beta chains derived from one specimen sequenced in a study of T cells after yellow fever vaccination. TCRdb independently ran MiXCR on the 5' RACE reads; one entry per CDR3 protein. The sample has nearly 70,000 distinct CDR3 sequences; over 6.5% are singletons. This material consisted of CD8+ T cells sorted from PBMCs, taken more than 35 days after the first yellow fever vaccination. Receptors were obtained from a man between 18 and 29 years old who received the YFV17D yellow fever vaccine.

This clonotype was seen many times. The rearrangement uses TRBV7-9 and TRBJ2-7; D is unresolved. Germline V CDR1 and CDR2: SEHNR, FQNEAQ (reference sequence). The length of the CDR3 is 12 residues. V lost 5 bases and J 3 bases, leaving 8 bases between the germline ends. The CDR3 loop is CASSPNFYEQYF. Here the CDR3 DNA reads TGTGCCAGCAGCCCGAATTTCTACGAGCAGTACTTC.

This clonotype was recorded a few times. J is TRBJ1-6 and V is TRBV20-1; 8 positions match TRBD1. After removal of 2 bases from V and 9 bases from J, the junction contained 9 bases not matched to a gene. In germline, CDR1 is DFQATT, CDR2 SNEGSKA (reference sequence). This CDR3 comprises 15 residues. The CDR3 loop reads CSARKGQGAGSPLHF. DNA of the CDR3: TGCAGTGCTAGAAAAGGTCAGGGGGCTGGTTCACCCCTCCACTTT.

Ten or more counts support this clonotype. J is TRBJ2-7 and V is TRBV5-1; weak D call: TRBD2 (5 bases). The CDR3 contains 15 residues. Trimming removed 0 bases from V and 3 bases from J, with 13 bases in between. CDR1 is SGHRS, CDR2 YFSETQ, per germline. In DNA, the CDR3 is TGCGCCAGCAGCTTGGCCCCAGCGGCGAGCTACGAGCAGTACTTC. Protein: CASSLAPAASYEQYF.

This clonotype was counted many times. V gene TRBV9 combines with J gene TRBJ1-1; D is undetermined. CDR3 length equals 13 residues. Germline values: CDR1 SGDLS, CDR2 YYNGEE. Trimming took 6 bases from V and 1 from J, leaving 10 bases between them. DNA for the CDR3: TGTGCCAGCAACGCCTGGGGGAACACTGAAGCTTTCTTT. Protein product: CASNAWGNTEAFF.

This clonotype was seen ten or more times. This rearrangement joins TRBV12-3 or TRBV12-4 to TRBJ1-1; TRBD1 is a possible D gene (5 bases). This CDR3 has 14 residues. Trimming stripped 7 bases from V and 1 base from J, with 13 bases between. CDR3: CASKTTGGNTEAFF. CDR3 bases: TGTGCCAGCAAGACAACGGGGGGGAACACTGAAGCTTTCTTT.

This rearrangement joins TRBV29-1 to TRBJ2-1, with TRBD2 identical over 13 bases. Germline V gene lookup returns CDR1 SQVTM and CDR2 ANQGSEA. With 7 bases clipped from V and 6 bases from J, the junction kept 9 bases outside the gene matches. This CDR3 spans 15 amino acids. Written as DNA, the CDR3 is TGCAGCGCCCCCGAACTAGCGGGGGGGCCCAATGAGCAGTTCTTC. It yields the protein CSAPELAGGPNEQFF.